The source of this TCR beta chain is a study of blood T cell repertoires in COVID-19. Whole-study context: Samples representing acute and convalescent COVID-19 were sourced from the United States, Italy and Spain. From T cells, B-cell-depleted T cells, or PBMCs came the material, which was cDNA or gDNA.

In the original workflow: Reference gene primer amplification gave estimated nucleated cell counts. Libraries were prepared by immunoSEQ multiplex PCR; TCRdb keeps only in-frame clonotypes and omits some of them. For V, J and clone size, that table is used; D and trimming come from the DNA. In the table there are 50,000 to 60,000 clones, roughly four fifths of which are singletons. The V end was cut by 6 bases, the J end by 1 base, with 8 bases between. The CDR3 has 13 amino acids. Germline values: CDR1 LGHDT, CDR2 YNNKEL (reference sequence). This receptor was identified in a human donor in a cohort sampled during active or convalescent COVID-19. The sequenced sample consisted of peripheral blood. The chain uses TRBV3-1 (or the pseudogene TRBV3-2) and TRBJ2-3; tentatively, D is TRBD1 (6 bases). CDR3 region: CASRGAGTDTQYF. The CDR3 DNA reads TGTGCCAGCAGGGGGGCCGGCACAGATACGCAGTATTTT.